This T cell receptor (beta chain) was identified in a study of CXCR3-negative and CXCR3-positive naive CD8 T cells. Study conclusions and caveats: CXCR3-positive naive cells had TRB CDR3s that were more hydrophobic than CXCR3-negative naive cells had.

Libraries of TRB cDNA were made by 5' RACE and carried UMIs. TCRdb re-called the 5' RACE reads and shows each CDR3 protein once, DNA omitted. Here the sample table reports under 150,000 distinct CDR3 sequences. The CDR3 extends over 14 amino acids. The germline V gene has CDR1 MNHNY and CDR2 SVGAGI (reference sequence). Of note for this clonotype: The antigen remains unidentified.

This chain uses TRBV6-6 with TRBJ1-2. Sequencing was done on a sample of naive CXCR3+ CD8+ T cells from blood. The subset denotes: CD45RO-CCR7+CD27+CD95- naive CD8+ T cells expressing CXCR3 (TNR3+). The receptor was derived from a human donor in good health. Some clones in this sample may be carry-over from other donors' samples. The CDR3 protein is CASSPTGPEVGYTF.